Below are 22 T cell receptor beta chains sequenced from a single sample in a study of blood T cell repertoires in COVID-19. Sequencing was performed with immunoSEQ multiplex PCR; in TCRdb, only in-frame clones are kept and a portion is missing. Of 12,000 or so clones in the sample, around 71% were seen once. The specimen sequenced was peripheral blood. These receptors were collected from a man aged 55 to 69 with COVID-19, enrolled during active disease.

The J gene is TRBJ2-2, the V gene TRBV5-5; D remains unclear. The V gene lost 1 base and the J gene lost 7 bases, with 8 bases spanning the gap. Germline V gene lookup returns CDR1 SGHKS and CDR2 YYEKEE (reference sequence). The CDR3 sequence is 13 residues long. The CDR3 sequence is CASSLYKSGELFF. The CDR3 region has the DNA TGTGCCAGCAGCTTGTATAAGAGCGGGGAGCTGTTTTTT.

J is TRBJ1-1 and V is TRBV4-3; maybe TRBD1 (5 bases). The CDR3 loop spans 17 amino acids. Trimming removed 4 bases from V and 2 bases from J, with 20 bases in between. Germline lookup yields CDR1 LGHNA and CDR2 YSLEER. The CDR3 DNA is TGCGCCAGCAGCCCCTTCTTTGACGGACACTCCAACACTGAAGCTTTCTTT. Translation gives CASSPFFDGHSNTEAFF.

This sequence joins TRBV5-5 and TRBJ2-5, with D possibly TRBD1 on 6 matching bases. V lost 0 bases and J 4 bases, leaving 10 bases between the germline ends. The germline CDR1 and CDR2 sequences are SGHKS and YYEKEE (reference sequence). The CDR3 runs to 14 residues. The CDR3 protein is CASSLGVGGETQYF. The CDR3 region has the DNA TGTGCCAGCAGCTTGGGGGTAGGGGGAGAGACCCAGTACTTC.

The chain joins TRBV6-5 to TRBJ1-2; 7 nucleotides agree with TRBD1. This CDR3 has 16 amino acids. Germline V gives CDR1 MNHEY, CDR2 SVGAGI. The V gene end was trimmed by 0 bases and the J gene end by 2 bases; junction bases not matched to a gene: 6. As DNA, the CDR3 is TGTGCCAGCAGTTACTCCGGGACAGTCACGAACTATGGCTACACCTTC. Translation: CASSYSGTVTNYGYTF.

In DNA form, the CDR3 reads TGTGCCAGCAGCTTGCGGACAGGGAGCTCCTACGAGCAGTACGTC. Translated: CASSLRTGSSYEQYV. This chain uses TRBV7-2 with TRBJ2-7, with 8 bases matching TRBD1. The germline CDR1 and CDR2 sequences are SGHTA and FQGNSA. The CDR3 has 15 amino acids. The trim removed 3 bases at V and 0 bases at J, leaving 4 bases unmatched.

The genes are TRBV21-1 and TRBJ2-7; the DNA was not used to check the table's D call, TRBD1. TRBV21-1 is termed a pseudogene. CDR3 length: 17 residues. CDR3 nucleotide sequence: TGTGCCAGCAGCGGAAGCCCCTTCCGGGACAACACCTACGAGCAGTACTTC. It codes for CASSGSPFRDNTYEQYF.

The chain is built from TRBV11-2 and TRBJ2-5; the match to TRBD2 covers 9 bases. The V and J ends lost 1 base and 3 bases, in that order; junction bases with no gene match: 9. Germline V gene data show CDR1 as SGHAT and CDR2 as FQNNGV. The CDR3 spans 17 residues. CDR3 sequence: CASSLVPSGGNKETQYF. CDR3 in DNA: TGTGCCAGCAGCTTAGTTCCCAGCGGGGGGAACAAAGAGACCCAGTACTTC.

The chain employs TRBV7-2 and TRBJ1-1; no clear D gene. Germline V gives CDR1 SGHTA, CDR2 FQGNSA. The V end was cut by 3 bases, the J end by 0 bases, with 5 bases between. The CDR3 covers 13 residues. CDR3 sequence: CASSFYLNTEAFF. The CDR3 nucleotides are TGTGCCAGCAGCTTTTACTTGAACACTGAAGCTTTCTTT.

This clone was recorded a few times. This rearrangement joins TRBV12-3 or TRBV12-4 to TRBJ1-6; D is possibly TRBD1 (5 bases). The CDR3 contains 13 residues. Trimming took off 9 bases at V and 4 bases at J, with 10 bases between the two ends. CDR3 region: CASRQLYNSPLHF. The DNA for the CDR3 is TGTGCCAGTAGACAGTTATATAATTCACCCCTCCACTTT.

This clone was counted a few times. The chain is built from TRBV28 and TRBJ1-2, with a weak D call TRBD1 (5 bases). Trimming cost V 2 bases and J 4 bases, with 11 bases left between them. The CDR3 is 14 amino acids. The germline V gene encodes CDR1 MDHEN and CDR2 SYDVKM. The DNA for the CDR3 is TGTGCCAGCAGTTTAGTAGCAGGGCTCTATGGCTACACCTTC. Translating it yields CASSLVAGLYGYTF.

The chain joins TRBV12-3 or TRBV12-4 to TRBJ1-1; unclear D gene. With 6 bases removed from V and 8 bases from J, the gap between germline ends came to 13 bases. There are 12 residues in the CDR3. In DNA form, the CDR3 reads TGTGCCAGCAGCCCTACTGGAGACGAAGCTTTCTTT. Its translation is CASSPTGDEAFF.

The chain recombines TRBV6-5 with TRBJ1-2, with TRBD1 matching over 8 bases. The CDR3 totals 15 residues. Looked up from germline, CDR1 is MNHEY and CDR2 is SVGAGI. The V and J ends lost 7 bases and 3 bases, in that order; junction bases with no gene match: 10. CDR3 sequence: CASIRTGSKDYGYTF. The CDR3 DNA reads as TGTGCCAGCATTCGGACAGGGTCGAAGGACTATGGCTACACCTTC.

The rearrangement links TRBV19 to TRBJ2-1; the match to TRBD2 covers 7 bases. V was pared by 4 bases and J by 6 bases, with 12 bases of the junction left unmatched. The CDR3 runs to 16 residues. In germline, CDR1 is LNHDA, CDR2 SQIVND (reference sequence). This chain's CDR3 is CASSTWAGVSGNEQFF. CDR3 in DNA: TGTGCCAGTAGTACGTGGGCGGGGGTATCAGGCAATGAGCAGTTCTTC.

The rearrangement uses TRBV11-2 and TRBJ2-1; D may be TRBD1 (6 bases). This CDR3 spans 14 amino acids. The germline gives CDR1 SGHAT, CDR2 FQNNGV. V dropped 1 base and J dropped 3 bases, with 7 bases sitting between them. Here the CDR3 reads CASSLGQVYNEQFF. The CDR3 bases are TGTGCCAGCAGCTTAGGACAGGTCTACAATGAGCAGTTCTTC.

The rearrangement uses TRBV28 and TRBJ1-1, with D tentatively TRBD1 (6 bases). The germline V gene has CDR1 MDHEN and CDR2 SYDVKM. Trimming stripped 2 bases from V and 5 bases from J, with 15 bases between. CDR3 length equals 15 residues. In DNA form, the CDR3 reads TGTGCCAGCAGTTTACTGAAAGGGGGAGAGACTGAAGCTTTCTTT. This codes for CASSLLKGGETEAFF.

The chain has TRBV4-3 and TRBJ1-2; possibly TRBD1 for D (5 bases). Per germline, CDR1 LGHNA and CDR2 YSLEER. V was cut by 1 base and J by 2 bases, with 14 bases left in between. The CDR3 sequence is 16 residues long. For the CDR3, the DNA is TGCGCCAGCAGCCAAGCCGTCGGGGGGATAAACTATGGCTACACCTTC. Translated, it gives CASSQAVGGINYGYTF.

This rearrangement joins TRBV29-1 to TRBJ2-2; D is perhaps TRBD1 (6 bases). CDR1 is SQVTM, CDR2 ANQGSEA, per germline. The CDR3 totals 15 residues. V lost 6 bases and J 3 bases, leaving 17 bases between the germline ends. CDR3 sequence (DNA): TGCAGCGTGGGCGCCACAGGGCCGTACACCGGGGAGCTGTTTTTT. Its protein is CSVGATGPYTGELFF.

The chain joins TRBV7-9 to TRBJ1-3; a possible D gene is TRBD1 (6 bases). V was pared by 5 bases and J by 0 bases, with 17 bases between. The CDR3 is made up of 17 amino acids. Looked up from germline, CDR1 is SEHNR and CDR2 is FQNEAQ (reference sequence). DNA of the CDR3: TGTGCCAGCAGCCCCGCTGACAGGCTTCTCTCTGGAAACACCATATATTTT. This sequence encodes CASSPADRLLSGNTIYF.

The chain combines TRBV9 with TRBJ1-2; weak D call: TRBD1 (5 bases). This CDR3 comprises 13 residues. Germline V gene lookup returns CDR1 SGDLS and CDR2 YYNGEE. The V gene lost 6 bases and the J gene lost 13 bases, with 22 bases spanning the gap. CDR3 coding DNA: TGTGCCAGCACCCCATTTGGGCCCGGGGGGGGCACCTTC. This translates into CASTPFGPGGGTF. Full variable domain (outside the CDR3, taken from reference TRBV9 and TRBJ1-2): DSGVTQTPKHLITATGQRVTLRCSPRSGDLSVYWYQQSLDQGLQFLIQYYNGEERAKGNILERFSAQQFPDLHSELNLSSLELGDSALYFCASTPFGPGGGTFGSGTRLTVV.

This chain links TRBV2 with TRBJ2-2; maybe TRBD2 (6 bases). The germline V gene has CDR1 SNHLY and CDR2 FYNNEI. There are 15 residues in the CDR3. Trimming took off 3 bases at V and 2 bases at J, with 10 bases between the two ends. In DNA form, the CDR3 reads TGTGCCAGCAGTGAGTGGCGGGGTAACACCGGGGAGCTGTTTTTT. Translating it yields CASSEWRGNTGELFF.

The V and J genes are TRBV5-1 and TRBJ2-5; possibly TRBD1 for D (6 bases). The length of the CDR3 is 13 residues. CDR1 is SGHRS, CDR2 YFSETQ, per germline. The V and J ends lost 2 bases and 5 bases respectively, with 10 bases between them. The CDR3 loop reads CASSFRGRETQYF. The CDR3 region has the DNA TGCGCCAGCAGCTTCAGGGGTCGGGAGACCCAGTACTTC. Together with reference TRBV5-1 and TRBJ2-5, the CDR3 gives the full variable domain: KAGVTQTPRYLIKTRGQQVTLSCSPISGHRSVSWYQQTPGQGLQFLFEYFSETQRNKGNFPGRFSGRQFSNSRSEMNVSTLELGDSALYLCASSFRGRETQYFGPGTRLLVL.

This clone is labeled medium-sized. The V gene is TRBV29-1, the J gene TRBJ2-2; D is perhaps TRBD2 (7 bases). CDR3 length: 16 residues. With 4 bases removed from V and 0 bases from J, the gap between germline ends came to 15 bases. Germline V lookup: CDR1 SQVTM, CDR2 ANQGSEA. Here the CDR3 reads CSVGGGGPSNTGELFF. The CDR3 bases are TGCAGCGTTGGGGGGGGCGGCCCCTCGAACACCGGGGAGCTGTTTTTT.